This T cell receptor beta chain was sequenced in a study of identifying expanded T cells in peripheral blood. This clone appeared once. No antigen is known for it. General study results and limits: Differentially abundant clones: roughly 1.2 between replicates, around 17 at two to three weeks, more than 18 at four. Clone count variance between approximately two-week samples rose with total template count.

Some clones are missing from TCRdb's copy, which holds only in-frame ones; the method was immunoSEQ multiplex PCR. The table has some 90,000 clones, 88% seen once. Trimming cost V 4 bases and J 0 bases, with 19 bases left between them. Germline V CDR1 and CDR2: SEHNR, FQNEAQ (reference sequence). The CDR3 spans 18 residues. Healthy donors had no documented immune events, such as infections, while sampled. This chain links TRBV7-9 with TRBJ2-1; a possible D gene is TRBD1 (7 bases). The origin of this receptor is a person aged 18 to 70 in good health. The specimen was blood. The CDR3 is CASSSQGGHRISYNEQFF. In nucleotides, the CDR3 is TGTGCCAGCAGCTCTCAGGGGGGACATAGAATCTCCTACAATGAGCAGTTCTTC.